These 10 T cell receptor beta chains were sequenced from one sample in a study of T cells in Graves' hyperthyroidism and ophthalmopathy. It was RNA transcripts that yielded the amplified TCR beta CDR3 regions. The TCR CDR3 was amplified in a first-round RT-PCR using the HTBI primer set. MiXCR was run by TCRdb on the multiplex PCR reads, yielding one entry per CDR3 protein. The table includes roughly 57,000 distinct CDR3 sequences, roughly half detected once. Sequencing used blood. The receptor set was obtained from a woman in her sixties or seventies with Graves' ophthalmopathy.

This clonotype came up many times. This chain links TRBV20-1 with TRBJ2-7; TRBD1 agrees at 8 bases. Germline CDR1 reads DFQATT; CDR2 reads SNEGSKA (reference sequence). The CDR3 runs 15 residues. J was trimmed by 3 bases and V by 6 bases; bases with no gene match: 13. This CDR3 is CSAPGQEASDYEQYF. Written as DNA, the CDR3 is TGCAGTGCCCCGGGACAGGAGGCATCAGACTACGAGCAGTACTTC.

There are many counts of this clonotype. The chain uses TRBV7-9 and TRBJ2-7; 7 bases map to TRBD2. CDR1 SEHNR and CDR2 FQNEAQ come from the germline V gene (reference sequence). The CDR3 has 13 amino acids. V lost 2 bases to trimming and J lost 6 bases; unmatched junction nucleotides: 4. This CDR3 is CASSLFLAGEQYF. As DNA, the CDR3 is TGTGCCAGCAGCTTATTCTTAGCGGGCGAGCAGTACTTC.

A single count supports this clonotype. The V gene is TRBV10-3, the J gene TRBJ1-6; 7 bases are shared with TRBD1. The CDR3 totals 15 residues. Germline CDR1 and CDR2: ENHRY and SYGVKD. J gave up 8 bases and V 10 bases, and 14 bases lay outside the gene matches. CDR3 region: CATGKDGTADSPLHF. The CDR3 DNA reads as TGTGCCACGGGGAAGGATGGGACAGCCGATTCACCCCTCCACTTT.

The genes are TRBV19 and TRBJ2-7, with 9 nucleotides matching TRBD2. The CDR3 extends over 14 amino acids. Germline CDR1 and CDR2: LNHDA and SQIVND (reference sequence). J was trimmed by 4 bases and V by 4 bases; bases with no gene match: 5. The CDR3 loop reads CASSSSGSGYEQYF. DNA of the CDR3: TGTGCCAGTAGTAGTAGCGGGAGCGGATACGAGCAGTACTTC.

The chain links TRBV7-6 to TRBJ2-1, with D maybe TRBD2 (7 bases). The V end was cut by 5 bases, the J end by 12 bases, with 17 bases between. The CDR3 length is 13 residues. Germline loops: CDR1 SGHVS, CDR2 FNYEAQ. CDR3 residues: CASSPDGGPPQFF. The CDR3 DNA sequence: TGTGCCAGCAGCCCCGACGGGGGGCCGCCGCAGTTCTTC.

The rearrangement joins TRBV10-1 to TRBJ2-3; D could derive from TRBD1 or TRBD2 (6 bases each). Trimming pared 6 bases from V and 8 bases from J, leaving 18 bases between. Germline V gene data show CDR1 as WNHNN and CDR2 as SYGVQD (reference sequence). CDR3 length: 14 amino acids. The CDR3 spells CASSDGGHIGTQYF. CDR3 coding DNA: TGCGCCAGCAGCGACGGGGGACACATAGGTACGCAGTATTTT.

In its sample, this clonotype was seen many times. The J gene is TRBJ2-1, the V gene TRBV20-1; D call uncertain. CDR1 and CDR2 from the germline V gene are DFQATT and SNEGSKA (reference sequence). The CDR3 length is 14 residues. Trimming left V 0 bases short and J 8 bases short, with 14 bases between. The CDR3 loop reads CSARDNTKLYEQFF. CDR3 coding DNA: TGCAGTGCTAGAGATAACACCAAGTTGTATGAGCAGTTCTTC.

This chain links TRBV20-1 with TRBJ2-7, with 7 bases that match TRBD2. Germline CDR1 DFQATT, CDR2 SNEGSKA (reference sequence). The trim removed 6 bases at V and 5 bases at J, leaving 10 bases unmatched. The CDR3 loop spans 13 amino acids. The CDR3, as DNA: TGCAGTGCCAGGTCAACCGGGGGGAACGAGCAGTACTTC. Amino acids: CSARSTGGNEQYF.

This clonotype was detected many times. A much larger clone lies a single base off, so this may be a read error. This sequence joins TRBV6-6 and TRBJ2-7; a possible D gene is TRBD1 (5 bases). This CDR3 contains 15 residues. The V end was cut by 5 bases, the J end by 2 bases, with 16 bases between. CDR1 is MNHNY, CDR2 SVGAGI, per germline (reference sequence). CDR3 sequence: CASSHIQESAYEQYF. In DNA, the CDR3 is TGTGCCAGCAGTCATATACAGGAGAGCGCCTACGAGCAGTACTTC.

As DNA, the CDR3 is TGTGCCAGCAGTTACAGTTTACAGGGATCCGAGCATTTT. This sequence encodes CASSYSLQGSEHF. V usage is TRBV6-5 and J usage is TRBJ1-5; weak D call: TRBD1 (6 bases). The germline gives CDR1 MNHEY, CDR2 SVGAGI. Trimming shortened V by 2 bases and J by 14 bases, and 16 bases separated the two germline ends. The CDR3 is 13 amino acids.